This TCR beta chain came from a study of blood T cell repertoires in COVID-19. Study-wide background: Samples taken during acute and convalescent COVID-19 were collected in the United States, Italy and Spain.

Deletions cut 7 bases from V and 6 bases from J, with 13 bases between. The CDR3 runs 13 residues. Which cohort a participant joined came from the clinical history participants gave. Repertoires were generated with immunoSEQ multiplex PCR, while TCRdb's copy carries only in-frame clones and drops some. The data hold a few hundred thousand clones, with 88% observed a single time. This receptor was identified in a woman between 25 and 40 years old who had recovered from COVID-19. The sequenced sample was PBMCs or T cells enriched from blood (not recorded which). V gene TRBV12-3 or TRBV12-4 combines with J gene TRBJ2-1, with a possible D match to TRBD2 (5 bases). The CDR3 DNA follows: TGTGCCAGCAAACTTGCTGGAGGCAATGAGCAGTTCTTC. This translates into CASKLAGGNEQFF.